These 27 T cell receptor beta chains originate from one sample sequenced in a study of T cells in Graves' hyperthyroidism and ophthalmopathy. Amplified regions were TCR beta CDR3 sequences from RNA transcripts. Researchers ran a first-round RT-PCR on the TCR CDR3 using the HTBI primer set. TCRdb fed the multiplex PCR reads into MiXCR, producing one record per CDR3 protein. The sample holds approximately 570,000 distinct CDR3 sequences; just under 20% are singletons and the top ten take about 50%. The sequenced sample consisted of blood. These receptors were taken from a middle-aged man with Graves' ophthalmopathy.

This clonotype was seen many times. The chain is built from TRBV7-2 and TRBJ2-1; 9 bases line up with TRBD2. The CDR3 has 17 amino acids. Trimming took 1 base from V and 7 from J; bases not matched to a gene: 11. Germline V gene data show CDR1 as SGHTA and CDR2 as FQGNSA. In DNA form, the CDR3 reads TGTGCCAGCAGCTTAGGGGGGAGGCTAGCGGGGAGGAATGAGCAGTTCTTC. Translation gives CASSLGGRLAGRNEQFF.

The chain links TRBV4-1 to TRBJ2-3; D gene unclear. The V gene lost 1 base and the J gene lost 0 bases, with 5 bases spanning the gap. Germline CDR1 is MGHRA and CDR2 is YSYEKL. The CDR3 is 14 amino acids. The CDR3 nucleotides read TGCGCCAGCAGCCAAGTCGATAGCACAGATACGCAGTATTTT. Residues: CASSQVDSTDTQYF.

The V call is TRBV12-3 or TRBV12-4, the J call TRBJ1-1, with D possibly being TRBD1 (6 bases). This CDR3 contains 15 residues. The V end was cut by 5 bases, the J end by 1 base, with 14 bases between. The CDR3: CASSPLGTSNTEAFF. CDR3 bases: TGTGCCAGCAGTCCACTCGGGACATCGAACACTGAAGCTTTCTTT.

This rearrangement joins TRBV14 to TRBJ2-1; D call uncertain. Trimming stripped 4 bases from V and 9 bases from J, with 16 bases between. In germline, CDR1 is SGHDN, CDR2 FVKESK. There are 14 residues in the CDR3. CDR3 region: CASSPNRVIGEQFF. The CDR3, as DNA: TGTGCCAGCAGCCCCAATAGAGTAATCGGTGAGCAGTTCTTC.

The rearrangement joins TRBV29-1 to TRBJ2-5; D might be TRBD2 (5 bases). This CDR3 region has 14 residues. Trimming removed 6 bases from V and 4 bases from J, with 18 bases in between. Germline V gene sequence: CDR1 SQVTM, CDR2 ANQGSEA. The DNA for the CDR3 is TGCAGCGTGACCGCCCACCAAGAGGGAGAGACCCAGTACTTC. Translated, it gives CSVTAHQEGETQYF.

This clonotype has ten or more counts. The V call is TRBV7-2, the J call TRBJ2-2; 7 bases line up with TRBD1. The CDR3 runs to 14 residues. Germline V gene data show CDR1 as SGHTA and CDR2 as FQGNSA. The J segment lost 1 base and the V segment lost 8 bases, leaving 4 bases of the junction unmatched. In DNA form, the CDR3 reads TGTGCCAGCGGTCGGGACAGGAACACCGGGGAGCTGTTTTTT. Its translation: CASGRDRNTGELFF.

The rearrangement uses TRBV7-9 and TRBJ2-7; D is undetermined. The CDR3 covers 14 residues. The germline V gene has CDR1 SEHNR and CDR2 FQNEAQ (reference sequence). Between the trimmed V and J ends, which lost 3 bases and 2 bases, there was a span of 11 bases. The CDR3 is CASSFPEKTYEQYF. CDR3 nucleotides: TGTGCCAGCAGCTTCCCAGAAAAAACCTACGAGCAGTACTTC.

J is TRBJ2-2 and V is TRBV7-8, with unresolved D. The CDR3 loop spans 15 amino acids. V lost 5 bases to trimming and J lost 3 bases, with 13 bases between them. CDR1 SGHVS and CDR2 FQNEAQ come from the germline V gene. CDR3 DNA sequence: TGTGCCAGCAGCCTATTGCGATGGGACACCGGGGAGCTGTTTTTT. The encoded protein is CASSLLRWDTGELFF.

Many counts were recorded for this clonotype. The chain couples TRBV7-6 to TRBJ2-2; 12 positions match TRBD1. Per the germline V gene, CDR1 is SGHVS and CDR2 is FNYEAQ. CDR3 length: 15 amino acids. The junction had 4 bases not matched to a gene; V was cut back by 5 bases and J by 6 bases. The CDR3 loop reads CASSLGTGGPGELFF. The DNA for the CDR3 is TGTGCCAGCAGCCTCGGGACAGGGGGCCCCGGGGAGCTGTTTTTT.

This clonotype was detected a few times. The chain employs TRBV5-1 and TRBJ1-1, with 7 bases lining up with TRBD1. This CDR3 is built from 14 residues. Trimming took 3 bases from V and 0 from J; bases not matched to a gene: 2. Germline lookup yields CDR1 SGHRS and CDR2 YFSETQ. For the CDR3, the DNA is TGCGCCAGCAGCTCGGACAGGATGAACACTGAAGCTTTCTTT. It specifies CASSSDRMNTEAFF.

This clonotype showed up many times. The J gene is TRBJ2-1, the V gene TRBV2; TRBD2 aligns across 10 bases. CDR1 SNHLY and CDR2 FYNNEI come from the germline V gene. The CDR3 has 13 amino acids. Trimming at V came to 7 bases and at J to 4 bases, leaving 1 base not matched to a gene. This CDR3 reads CASISGGYNEQFF. The CDR3 DNA is TGTGCCAGCATTAGCGGGGGGTACAATGAGCAGTTCTTC.

This clonotype was observed many times. V usage is TRBV30 and J usage is TRBJ1-6; the D is unclear. This CDR3 contains 13 residues. Trimming stripped 3 bases from V and 1 base from J, with 4 bases between. Per germline, CDR1 GTSNPN and CDR2 SVGIG (reference sequence). CDR3 in amino acids: CAWSPSYNSPLHF. In DNA form, the CDR3 reads TGTGCCTGGAGCCCGTCCTATAATTCACCCCTCCACTTT.

This clonotype has ten or more counts. The V call is TRBV6-1, the J call TRBJ2-2, with a weak D call TRBD1 (6 bases). The V and J ends lost 6 bases and 5 bases respectively, with 10 bases between them. The CDR3 loop spans 13 amino acids. Germline values: CDR1 MNHNS, CDR2 SASEGT. The CDR3 sequence: CASRGTGTGELFF. CDR3 nucleotides: TGTGCCAGCAGGGGTACAGGGACCGGGGAGCTGTTTTTT.

The chain employs TRBV11-2 and TRBJ2-3; 16 bases fit TRBD2. V shed 8 bases and J 8 bases; nucleotides not matched to a gene: 16. Germline values: CDR1 SGHAT, CDR2 FQNNGV. CDR3 length equals 18 residues. CDR3 bases: TGTGCCAGCGGATACCCCCCTACCGGGACTAGCGGGGGGGTTACGCAGTATTTT. Protein: CASGYPPTGTSGGVTQYF.

The rearrangement joins TRBV5-6 to TRBJ1-5, with D hard to call. CDR3 size: 13 residues. Germline CDR1 and CDR2: SGHDT and YYEEEE. V was trimmed by 1 base and J by 1 base, leaving 3 bases between them. CDR3 region: CASSLWSNQPQHF. CDR3 coding DNA: TGTGCCAGCAGCTTGTGGAGCAATCAGCCCCAGCATTTT.

The chain combines TRBV25-1 with TRBJ1-3; 7 bases fit TRBD1. The ends lost 4 bases at V and 4 bases at J; junction bases unmatched: 7. The CDR3 extends over 15 amino acids. Germline V gene data show CDR1 as MGHDK and CDR2 as SYGVNS. The CDR3 protein is CASSVRGLVGNTIYF. In DNA form, the CDR3 reads TGTGCCAGCAGTGTTAGGGGGCTGGTGGGAAACACCATATATTTT.

This clonotype was picked up many times. The chain employs TRBV28 and TRBJ2-5; a weak D match, TRBD1 (6 bases). Trimming took 4 bases from V and 5 from J, leaving 14 bases between them. There are 14 residues in the CDR3. The germline V gene encodes CDR1 MDHEN and CDR2 SYDVKM. The CDR3, as DNA: TGTGCCAGCAGTTCACCCTCAGGGGTGGAGACCCAGTACTTC. This gives the protein CASSSPSGVETQYF.

Ten or more counts support this clonotype. The gene calls are TRBV3-1 and TRBJ2-3; D is ambiguous. V was clipped by 5 bases and J by 0 bases, with 6 bases between them. The CDR3 is made up of 13 amino acids. The V gene's germline CDR1 is LGHDT and CDR2 YNNKEL (reference sequence). CDR3 DNA: TGTGCCAGCAGCGCCCCTAGCACAGATACGCAGTATTTT. This gives the protein CASSAPSTDTQYF.

This sequence joins TRBV15 and TRBJ1-1; the D gene is possibly TRBD1 (6 bases). CDR1 is LNHNV, CDR2 YYDKDF, per germline (reference sequence). This CDR3 is built from 15 residues. V lost 6 bases and J lost 3, with 17 bases in between. CDR3 in DNA: TGTGCCACCAGGGGCACTCCGGGGACATACACTGAAGCTTTCTTT. This encodes CATRGTPGTYTEAFF.

CDR3 sequence (DNA): TGCGCCAGCAGCCCGGTCCGGCAGGGGGGAGGTCAGCCCCAGCATTTT. Protein: CASSPVRQGGGQPQHF. This rearrangement joins TRBV5-1 to TRBJ1-5; 7 nucleotides line up with TRBD1. V shed 4 bases, J shed 6 bases, and the junction held 13 bases outside the gene matches. Germline CDR1 SGHRS, CDR2 YFSETQ. This CDR3 has 16 amino acids.

The CDR3 coding sequence is TGTGCCATCAGTGGACAGGGGGACTATGGCTACACCTTC. It specifies CAISGQGDYGYTF. The chain couples TRBV10-3 to TRBJ1-2; 9 nucleotides agree with TRBD1. The germline gives CDR1 ENHRY, CDR2 SYGVKD. The CDR3 spans 13 residues. Germline trimming cut 4 bases from V and 3 bases from J; bases unmatched to any gene: 0.

The V gene is TRBV28, the J gene TRBJ2-2; 7 nucleotides line up with TRBD2. There are 17 residues in the CDR3. J lost 0 bases, V lost 6 bases, and 10 bases had no gene match. CDR1 MDHEN and CDR2 SYDVKM come from the germline V gene. CDR3 sequence reads: CASSPWRGGTNTGELFF. The CDR3 bases are TGTGCCAGCAGCCCTTGGCGCGGGGGAACGAACACCGGGGAGCTGTTTTTT.

Points on this clonotype: One end of the junction is discordant with germline, which a read error may explain. V and J are TRBV6-2 or TRBV6-3 and TRBJ1-1; D possibly corresponds to TRBD1 (6 bases). Germline lookup yields CDR1 MNHEY and CDR2 SVGEGT. The CDR3 has 13 residues. The CDR3 nucleotides are TGTGCCAGCACTTACACGGGGGCGCAACGGGCTTTCTTT. Protein product: CASTYTGAQRAFF.

Many counts were recorded for this clonotype. The chain has TRBV5-1 and TRBJ1-2, with TRBD1 matching 7 bases. Per germline, CDR1 SGHRS and CDR2 YFSETQ. The length of the CDR3 is 15 residues. V lost 4 bases to trimming and J lost 5 bases; unmatched junction nucleotides: 11. Written as DNA, the CDR3 is TGCGCCAGCAGCGCGACCCCGGGACAGCTGTATGGCTACACCTTC. Its protein product is CASSATPGQLYGYTF.

This clonotype was found many times. This chain uses TRBV30 with TRBJ2-7, with D perhaps TRBD1 (6 bases). This CDR3 contains 12 residues. Germline assignment: CDR1 GTSNPN and CDR2 SVGIG (reference sequence). Trimming left V 3 bases short and J 2 bases short, with 8 bases between. CDR3 sequence reads: CAWRTGPYEQYF. The CDR3 nucleotides are TGTGCCTGGAGAACAGGGCCCTACGAGCAGTACTTC. The full variable domain, in which reference TRBV30 and TRBJ2-7 provide the parts outside the CDR3, is SQTIHQWPATLVQPVGSPLSLECTVEGTSNPNLYWYRQAAGRGLQLLFYSVGIGQISSEVPQNLSASRPQDRQFILSSKKLLLSDSGFYLCAWRTGPYEQYFGPGTRLTVT.

The chain recombines TRBV7-2 with TRBJ1-6; no reliable D call. Trimming removed 5 bases at V and 5 bases at J, with 7 bases between. Germline-derived CDR1 and CDR2 are SGHTA and FQGNSA. The CDR3 has 13 residues. CDR3 nucleotide sequence: TGTGCCAGCAGCCCGACTCATAATTCACCCCTCCACTTT. It encodes CASSPTHNSPLHF.

This clonotype was counted many times. The chain carries TRBV30 and TRBJ1-1; TRBD1 might be the D (6 bases). This CDR3 comprises 16 residues. Trimming stripped 1 base from V and 6 bases from J, with 21 bases between. Germline assignment: CDR1 GTSNPN and CDR2 SVGIG (reference sequence). The CDR3 nucleotides read TGTGCCTGGAGTGAAGGGGCAGGGGTGGGGATCGCTGAAGCTTTCTTT. This translates into CAWSEGAGVGIAEAFF.